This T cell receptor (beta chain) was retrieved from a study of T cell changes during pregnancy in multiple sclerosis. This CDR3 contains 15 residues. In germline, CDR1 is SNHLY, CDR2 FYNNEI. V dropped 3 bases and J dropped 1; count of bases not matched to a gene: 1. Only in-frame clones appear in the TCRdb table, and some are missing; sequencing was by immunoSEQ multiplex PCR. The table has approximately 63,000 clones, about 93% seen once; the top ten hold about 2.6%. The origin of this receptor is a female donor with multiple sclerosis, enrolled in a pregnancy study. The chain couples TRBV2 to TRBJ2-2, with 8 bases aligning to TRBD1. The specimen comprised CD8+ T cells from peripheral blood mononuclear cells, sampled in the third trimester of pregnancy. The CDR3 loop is CASSDGQGNTGELFF. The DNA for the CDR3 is TGTGCCAGCAGTGACGGACAGGGGAACACCGGGGAGCTGTTTTTT.